Listed below are T cell receptor beta chains from one sample, sequenced in a study of blood T cell repertoires in COVID-19. Sequencing used immunoSEQ multiplex PCR; TCRdb keeps in-frame clones, though not all of them. The sample yields around 110,000 clones, around 80% seen once. Material: peripheral blood. These receptors came from a man at least 80 years old with COVID-19, enrolled during active disease. CDR3s include the opening cysteine and the closing phenylalanine or tryptophan. The D gene is left open where the match is weak. The size field is filled for only some rows; it gives once, few, many or a size class.

clone_size	j_call	d_call	v_call	cdr3_aa	cdr3_nt
NA	TRBJ2-7	TRBD1	TRBV28	CASSNSGTGSYEQYF	TGTGCCAGCAGCAATTCCGGGACAGGGTCCTACGAGCAGTACTTC
NA	TRBJ1-1	NA	TRBV7-6	CASSPQTNTEAFF	TGTGCCAGCAGCCCACAGACGAACACTGAAGCTTTCTTT
NA	TRBJ2-7	TRBD1	TRBV29-1	CSVSPGQGKTYEQYF	TGCAGCGTCTCTCCGGGACAGGGAAAGACCTACGAGCAGTACTTC
NA	TRBJ2-1	NA	TRBV7-8	CASSLVASNNEQFF	TGTGCCAGCAGCTTAGTCGCTAGTAACAATGAGCAGTTCTTC
NA	TRBJ1-6	TRBD1	TRBV6-5	CASLDRGNSPLHF	TGTGCCAGCCTGGACAGGGGTAATTCACCCCTCCACTTT
NA	TRBJ2-7	NA	TRBV28	CASSSSGWEQYF	TGTGCCAGCAGTTCCTCGGGTTGGGAGCAGTACTTC
NA	TRBJ2-1	TRBD2	TRBV10-3	CAISESIGLAGKYNEQFF	TGTGCCATCAGTGAGTCGATAGGGCTAGCGGGAAAATACAATGAGCAGTTCTTC
NA	TRBJ1-3	NA	TRBV5-1	CASSLDSSGNTIYF	TGCGCCAGCAGCCTGGACAGTTCTGGAAACACCATATATTTT
NA	TRBJ2-5	TRBD1	TRBV18	CASSLNYRGNGETQYF	TGTGCCAGCTCACTCAACTACAGGGGTAATGGAGAGACCCAGTACTTC
NA	TRBJ1-2	NA	TRBV11-2	CASSLDPAGYGYTF	TGTGCCAGCAGCCTAGACCCAGCCGGGTATGGCTACACCTTC
NA	TRBJ1-4	TRBD1	TRBV6-1	CASSDRGQGKEKLFF	TGTGCCAGCAGTGATCGGGGACAGGGGAAGGAAAAACTGTTTTTT
NA	TRBJ2-2	NA	TRBV6-5	CASSSRRAPAGELFF	TGTGCCAGCAGTTCCAGGCGGGCCCCGGCCGGGGAGCTGTTTTTT
NA	TRBJ2-4	TRBD2	TRBV5-6	CASSFSGTSGRGNIQYF	TGTGCCAGCAGCTTTAGCGGGACTAGCGGGAGAGGGAACATTCAGTACTTC
NA	TRBJ2-1	NA	TRBV18	CASSQGQNNEQFF	TGTGCCAGCTCTCAAGGACAGAACAATGAGCAGTTCTTC
NA	TRBJ1-3	TRBD1	TRBV6-5	CASSFDRAGGNTIYF	TGTGCCAGCAGTTTCGACAGGGCTGGTGGAAACACCATATATTTT
few	TRBJ2-3	NA	TRBV11-2	CAARPIADSTDTQYF	TGTGCCGCCCGACCTATAGCGGACAGCACAGATACGCAGTATTTT
NA	TRBJ2-7	NA	TRBV2	CASSEQWSYEQYF	TGTGCCAGCAGTGAACAGTGGAGCTACGAGCAGTACTTC
NA	TRBJ2-2	TRBD1	TRBV11-2	CASSSQGAAGELFF	TGTGCCAGCAGCTCACAGGGGGCGGCCGGGGAGCTGTTTTTT
NA	TRBJ1-3	NA	TRBV29-1	CSVGLGAGDHSGNTIYF	TGCAGCGTGGGTCTGGGGGCCGGGGACCACTCTGGAAACACCATATATTTT
NA	TRBJ2-1	NA	TRBV3-1/TRBV3-2	CASSLSRTYNEQFF	TGTGCCAGCAGCCTGTCTAGGACCTACAATGAGCAGTTCTTC
NA	TRBJ1-4	NA	TRBV5-1	CASSLAEGSEKLFF	TGCGCCAGCAGCTTGGCGGAAGGGAGTGAAAAACTGTTTTTT
NA	TRBJ1-5	NA	TRBV7-5	CARSTTGVRNQPQHF	TGTGCCAGAAGCACAACAGGGGTGCGCAATCAGCCCCAGCATTTT
NA	TRBJ2-2	TRBD2	TRBV20-1	CSVGGTRELFF	TGCAGTGTTGGGGGGACTAGGGAGCTGTTTTTT
NA	TRBJ2-1	TRBD2	TRBV19	CASSATQLAGGPDEQFF	TGTGCCAGTAGCGCAACCCAACTAGCGGGAGGGCCTGATGAGCAGTTCTTC
NA	TRBJ2-7	TRBD1	TRBV19	CASSIRRDREYEQYF	TGTGCCAGTAGTATACGCCGGGACAGGGAATACGAGCAGTACTTC
few	TRBJ2-1	TRBD2	TRBV15	CATSRDGRVGSYNEQFF	TGTGCCACCAGCAGAGACGGGAGGGTCGGGTCCTACAATGAGCAGTTCTTC
NA	TRBJ1-6	TRBD1	TRBV7-2	CASSFDGQDSFTLHF	TGTGCCAGCAGCTTCGATGGACAGGATTCCTTCACCCTCCACTTT
NA	TRBJ2-1	NA	TRBV5-1	CASSLNSGLDEQFF	TGCGCCAGCAGCTTGAATTCAGGGTTGGATGAGCAGTTCTTC
NA	TRBJ2-6	TRBD1	TRBV28	CASKLSGTGDSQLTF	TGTGCCAGCAAGTTGTCCGGGACAGGGGATTCGCAACTGACTTTC
NA	TRBJ1-1	NA	TRBV6-1	CASSEPGLSNTEAFF	TGTGCCAGCAGTGAACCAGGACTCTCGAACACTGAAGCTTTCTTT
few	TRBJ2-7	TRBD2	TRBV29-1	CSVEASGTSYEQYF	TGCAGCGTTGAGGCTAGCGGGACTTCCTACGAGCAGTACTTC
NA	TRBJ2-7	NA	TRBV7-2	CASSLGWQYEQYF	TGTGCCAGCAGCCTAGGGTGGCAATACGAGCAGTACTTC
NA	TRBJ2-5	TRBD2	TRBV13	CASSDSGPYQETQYF	TGTGCCAGCAGCGATAGCGGGCCGTACCAAGAGACCCAGTACTTC
NA	TRBJ1-6	TRBD1	TRBV12-3/TRBV12-4	CASRDRDSPLHF	TGTGCCAGCAGGGACAGGGATTCACCCCTCCACTTT
NA	TRBJ2-7	TRBD2	TRBV10-1	CASSVSGACYEQYF	TGCGCCAGCAGTGTTAGCGGGGCATGCTACGAGCAGTACTTC
NA	TRBJ1-1	NA	TRBV6-5	CASSYSGQANTEAFF	TGTGCCAGCAGTTACTCGGGACAAGCGAACACTGAAGCTTTCTTT